The clone carrying this TCR beta chain was observed a few times. Its antigen remains unknown. This record comes from a study of T cell responses to AZD1222 COVID-19 vaccine. Study-wide findings and caveats: Clonal diversity was possibly underestimated, and the donors were mostly white British, with more females. Nearly half of spike-specific TCRs reportedly target unmutated variant regions.

Data came from immunoSEQ multiplex PCR; TCRdb stores just in-frame clones and leaves some out. The sample carries approximately 120,000 clones, approximately 90% recorded once. The TCR sequence derives from an adult in good health. Sequencing used peripheral blood, obtained on day 0 of MenACWY control vaccination.

CDR3 sequence: CASSLGGSGGGGYTF. The CDR3 DNA is TGTGCCAGCAGCTTAGGGGGTTCGGGAGGCGGTGGCTACACCTTC. This chain connects TRBV7-9 to TRBJ1-2; no clear D. CDR3 length: 15 amino acids. With 1 base removed from V and 7 bases from J, the gap between germline ends came to 16 bases. In germline, CDR1 is SEHNR, CDR2 FQNEAQ (reference sequence).